The 18 T cell receptor beta chains presented below share a single source sample, sequenced in a study of early T cells in non-severe SARS-CoV-2 infection. From the 5' RACE reads, TCRdb called clonotypes with MiXCR, one entry per CDR3 protein. The data contain tens of thousands of distinct CDR3 sequences, around 4.5% of them seen just once; the ten biggest clones take up about 5%. Material for sequencing was whole blood. These receptors were collected from an adult who was a healthcare worker with PCR-confirmed SARS-CoV-2 infection or an uninfected control (not recorded which).

This clonotype was found many times. The chain recombines TRBV12-3 or TRBV12-4 with TRBJ1-6; tentative D call: TRBD1 (5 bases). The CDR3 runs 12 residues. V lost 3 bases and J 10 bases, leaving 7 bases between the germline ends. The CDR3 reads CASSFQGSPLHF. In DNA form, the CDR3 reads TGTGCCAGCAGTTTTCAGGGCTCACCCCTCCACTTT.

The table lists this clonotype with a few counts. The chain couples TRBV20-1 to TRBJ1-1, with TRBD1 as a possible D gene (5 bases). V lost 3 bases to trimming and J lost 5 bases, with 13 bases between them. The germline gives CDR1 DFQATT, CDR2 SNEGSKA (reference sequence). The CDR3 totals 13 residues. For the CDR3, the DNA is TGCAGTGCTAGCCAGGGTTATTCTACTGAAGCTTTCTTT. Protein: CSASQGYSTEAFF.

This clonotype showed up many times. The chain carries TRBV5-6 and TRBJ2-1; D is possibly TRBD1 (6 bases). Germline V gene sequence: CDR1 SGHDT, CDR2 YYEEEE. V was shortened by 0 bases and J by 7 bases, with 14 bases between the two germline ends. This CDR3 spans 15 amino acids. The CDR3 coding sequence is TGTGCCAGCAGCTTGGTGCTGGGGGCGCAGAATGAGCAGTTCTTC. Protein product: CASSLVLGAQNEQFF.

Many counts were recorded for this clonotype. V gene TRBV9 combines with J gene TRBJ2-2; D gene unclear. The germline CDR1 and CDR2 sequences are SGDLS and YYNGEE. The CDR3 covers 13 residues. V shed 6 bases and J shed 6 bases, with 12 bases lying between them. The CDR3 DNA sequence: TGTGCCAGCAACCCTAACACAGCCGGGGAGCTGTTTTTT. This codes for CASNPNTAGELFF.

This clonotype was found many times. The chain is built from TRBV18 and TRBJ1-4; 9 nucleotides match TRBD1. V shed 5 bases, J shed 5 bases, and the junction held 9 bases outside the gene matches. The CDR3 totals 16 residues. Germline CDR1 is KGHSH and CDR2 is LQKENI. The chain's CDR3 is CASSNNGGQGNEKLFF. For the CDR3, the DNA is TGTGCCAGCTCAAATAATGGAGGACAGGGGAATGAAAAACTGTTTTTT. Full variable domain (rest looked up from reference TRBV18 and TRBJ1-4): NAGVMQNPRHLVRRRGQEARLRCSPMKGHSHVYWYRQLPEEGLKFMVYLQKENIIDESGMPKERFSAEFPKEGPSILRIQQVVRGDSAAYFCASSNNGGQGNEKLFFGSGTQLSVL.

This clonotype has a handful of counts. The V and J genes are TRBV5-5 and TRBJ2-1; 14 bases match TRBD2. The CDR3 is 16 amino acids. Germline V gives CDR1 SGHKS, CDR2 YYEKEE (reference sequence). V shed 4 bases, J shed 2 bases, and the junction held 2 bases outside the gene matches. The CDR3 loop reads CASSQGLAGAYNEQFF. CDR3 nucleotide sequence: TGTGCCAGCAGCCAGGGACTAGCGGGAGCCTACAATGAGCAGTTCTTC.

This clonotype was detected ten times or more. The CDR3 coding sequence is TGTGCCAGCAGCTTAGACCCCGGGGGTGAAGCTTTCTTT. Translated, it gives CASSLDPGGEAFF. The chain employs TRBV7-6 and TRBJ1-1; a possible D gene is TRBD1 (5 bases). The CDR3 has 13 residues. V lost 1 base and J lost 7, with 10 bases in between. Germline V lookup: CDR1 SGHVS, CDR2 FNYEAQ.

The sample holds many counts of this clonotype. The chain couples TRBV14 to TRBJ2-7; D is possibly TRBD2 (6 bases). In germline, CDR1 is SGHDN, CDR2 FVKESK. This CDR3 is 14 amino acids long. V was pared by 4 bases and J by 4 bases, with 14 bases between. CDR3 nucleotides: TGTGCCAGCAGCCCAGGACTAAGGGCTTACGAGCAGTACTTC. Translated, it gives CASSPGLRAYEQYF. Based on the CDR3 plus reference TRBV14 and TRBJ2-7, the full variable domain is EAGVTQFPSHSVIEKGQTVTLRCDPISGHDNLYWYRRVMGKEIKFLLHFVKESKQDESGMPNNRFLAERTGGTYSTLKVQPAELEDSGVYFCASSPGLRAYEQYFGPGTRLTVT.

This clonotype appeared many times. The rearrangement links TRBV5-6 to TRBJ2-7; perhaps TRBD2 as D (5 bases). V was cut by 1 base and J by 4 bases, with 21 bases left in between. Germline lookup yields CDR1 SGHDT and CDR2 YYEEEE. The CDR3 runs 17 residues. The CDR3 bases are TGTGCCAGCAGCTTGAAGGGTAGCGCCTATACCCTATACGAGCAGTACTTC. Encoded protein: CASSLKGSAYTLYEQYF.

Only a few counts were recorded for this clonotype. The junction departs from the called germline gene at one end, perhaps through a read error. The chain links TRBV15 to TRBJ2-7, with D tentatively TRBD1 (5 bases). Germline V CDR1 and CDR2: LNHNV, YYDKDF (reference sequence). The CDR3 length is 14 residues. The CDR3 region has the DNA TGTGCCACCAGCAGAGATACAGGCTCCTACGTGCAGTACTTC. It codes for CATSRDTGSYVQYF.

This clonotype was detected a few times. V and J are TRBV20-1 and TRBJ2-7; possibly TRBD2 for D (5 bases). CDR1 DFQATT and CDR2 SNEGSKA come from the germline V gene (reference sequence). The V and J ends lost 0 bases and 1 base respectively, with 13 bases between them. This CDR3 region has 15 residues. The CDR3 DNA follows: TGCAGTGCTAGAGATCGGGGTCCGATATCCTACGAGCAGTACTTC. Protein: CSARDRGPISYEQYF.

This clonotype occurred many times. The CDR3 reads CASSSGSYEQYF. The DNA for the CDR3 is TGTGCCAGCAGTTCCGGGTCCTACGAGCAGTACTTC. The rearrangement joins TRBV28 to TRBJ2-7; D is unresolved. Germline lookup yields CDR1 MDHEN and CDR2 SYDVKM. The CDR3 spans 12 residues. V was trimmed by 4 bases and J by 1 base, leaving 5 bases between them. Full variable domain (rest looked up from reference TRBV28 and TRBJ2-7): DVKVTQSSRYLVKRTGEKVFLECVQDMDHENMFWYRQDPGLGLRLIYFSYDVKMKEKGDIPEGYSVSREKKERFSLILESASTNQTSMYLCASSSGSYEQYFGPGTRLTVT.

In this sample, this clonotype turned up a few times. The chain links TRBV27 to TRBJ1-1; no clear D. This CDR3 region has 13 residues. Germline V gene sequence: CDR1 MNHEY, CDR2 SMNVEV (reference sequence). V lost 5 bases and J lost 3, with 10 bases in between. The CDR3 protein is CASSRDTYTEAFF. The CDR3 region has the DNA TGTGCCAGCAGTCGCGACACTTACACTGAAGCTTTCTTT.

This clonotype was seen many times. The rearrangement links TRBV12-3 or TRBV12-4 to TRBJ1-2; a possible D gene is TRBD1 (6 bases). The ends were cut back, 6 bases at V and 7 bases at J, with 18 bases in the middle. The CDR3 spans 14 residues. CDR3 in amino acids: CASSQNPTGGGYTF. CDR3 sequence (DNA): TGTGCCAGCAGCCAAAACCCGACAGGAGGTGGCTACACCTTC.

The chain uses TRBV7-6 and TRBJ1-6, with 8 bases matching TRBD1. This CDR3 has 13 residues. Trimming cost V 6 bases and J 11 bases; bases outside gene matches: 6. Germline CDR1 SGHVS, CDR2 FNYEAQ. CDR3 sequence: CASSIDRGPPLHF. The CDR3 coding sequence is TGTGCCAGCAGTATAGACAGGGGTCCACCCCTCCACTTT.

The table lists this clonotype with many counts. The J gene is TRBJ1-6, the V gene TRBV4-3, with TRBD1 identical over 8 bases. V lost 7 bases to trimming and J lost 8 bases; unmatched junction nucleotides: 7. Germline V gives CDR1 LGHNA, CDR2 YSLEER. There are 14 residues in the CDR3. The CDR3 coding sequence is TGCGCCAGCAACCACAGGGGGGGTCATTCACCCCTCCACTTT. Translated: CASNHRGGHSPLHF.

In this sample, this clonotype turned up many times. This chain links TRBV6-1 with TRBJ1-2, with D uncertain. Looked up from germline, CDR1 is MNHNS and CDR2 is SASEGT. CDR3 length: 15 amino acids. The germline V and J ends were trimmed by 1 base and 8 bases, with 17 bases remaining between them. The CDR3 region is CASSEEPGSGSGYTF. The CDR3 nucleotides are TGTGCCAGCAGTGAAGAACCGGGCTCGGGGAGCGGCTACACCTTC.

This clonotype was seen at least ten times. V is TRBV12-3 or TRBV12-4 and J is TRBJ1-1; D is perhaps TRBD1 (5 bases). The ends were cut back, 5 bases at V and 6 bases at J, with 13 bases in the middle. The CDR3 sequence is 13 residues long. CDR3 coding DNA: TGTGCCAGCAGTCAGCAGGGAGTGGCTGAAGCTTTCTTT. Translation: CASSQQGVAEAFF.